This T cell receptor (beta chain) was sequenced for a study of blood T cell repertoires in COVID-19. Study-wide background: Nucleic acid was either cDNA or gDNA, and it came from T cells, B-cell-depleted T cells, or PBMCs.

Authors' methods: How many nucleated cells were present was estimated from reference gene primer amplification. TCRdb's copy holds only in-frame clones and misses some; the assay was immunoSEQ multiplex PCR. V and J calls and clone size are given by that table; D and trimming were obtained from the DNA. The sample yields approximately 200,000 clones, around 75% seen once. Germline-derived CDR1 and CDR2 are SGHDT and YYEEEE. The CDR3 has 16 residues. Trimming took off 0 bases at V and 11 bases at J, with 18 bases between the two ends. The sequence was collected from a human donor in a cohort sampled during active COVID-19. The rearrangement links TRBV5-6 to TRBJ1-6; D gene uncertain. Sequencing used peripheral blood. The CDR3 region has the DNA TGTGCCAGCAGCTTGGCCGTGGCAGACAATTCTACACCCCTCCACTTT. Amino acids: CASSLAVADNSTPLHF. Looking up the rest from reference TRBV5-6 and TRBJ1-6 gives the full variable domain: DAGVTQSPTHLIKTRGQQVTLRCSPKSGHDTVSWYQQALGQGPQFIFQYYEEEERQRGNFPDRFSGHQFPNYSSELNVNALLLGDSALYLCASSLAVADNSTPLHFGNGTRLTVT.